This entry features one T cell receptor beta chain sequence. Its cognate antigen is unknown. V was trimmed by 3 bases and J by 2 bases, leaving 10 bases between them. The germline gives CDR1 KGHSH, CDR2 LQKENI. The CDR3 is 14 residues long. The PCR had 60 Vbeta and 13 Jbeta primers. The protocol was immunoSEQ multiplex PCR, while the TCRdb copy is restricted to in-frame clones and leaves out a portion. This sample has about 120,000 clones, with roughly 76% found just once. These data come from a study of cytomegalovirus exposure and HLA in healthy donors. Study observations and caveats: Productive rates of about 90% or about 30% were seen for most TCR beta V segments in an earlier analysis. Cytomegalovirus association was listed for 164 TCR beta chains.

The source of this sequence is a woman between 40 and 55 years old in good health and CMV-seropositive. Sequenced material: PBMCs. The V call is TRBV18, the J call TRBJ1-1; no firm D call. DNA for the CDR3: TGTGCCAGCTCACCGTCCAGTTACAACACTGAAGCTTTCTTT. Translation: CASSPSSYNTEAFF. The complete variable domain, with remaining parts taken from reference TRBV18 and TRBJ1-1, reads NAGVMQNPRHLVRRRGQEARLRCSPMKGHSHVYWYRQLPEEGLKFMVYLQKENIIDESGMPKERFSAEFPKEGPSILRIQQVVRGDSAAYFCASSPSSYNTEAFFGQGTRLTVV.